A single sample gave rise to the 9 T cell receptor beta chains below, sequenced in a study of early T cells in non-severe SARS-CoV-2 infection. TCRdb re-called the 5' RACE reads through MiXCR, storing one row per CDR3 protein. This sample has some 91,000 distinct CDR3 sequences, with 15% found just once. Sequenced input: whole blood. All receptors derive from an adult who was a healthcare worker with PCR-confirmed SARS-CoV-2 infection or an uninfected control (not recorded which).

This clonotype occurred a few times. The chain employs TRBV6-1 and TRBJ2-1, with 9 bases fitting TRBD2. J was trimmed by 10 bases and V by 7 bases; bases with no gene match: 14. Germline V lookup: CDR1 MNHNS, CDR2 SASEGT. This CDR3 comprises 15 residues. The CDR3 nucleotides read TGTGCCAGCACCCCCGGGTTTGCGGGAGGGGGGGAGCAGTTCTTC. Translating gives CASTPGFAGGGEQFF.

This clonotype was counted a few times. This chain links TRBV20-1 with TRBJ2-3; D remains unclear. Germline CDR1 reads DFQATT; CDR2 reads SNEGSKA (reference sequence). V shed 6 bases and J shed 2 bases, with 6 bases lying between them. This CDR3 is 11 amino acids long. The CDR3 loop is CSAGNTDTQYF. The CDR3 DNA reads as TGCAGTGCCGGAAACACAGATACGCAGTATTTT.

In this sample, this clonotype turned up many times. The J gene is TRBJ1-2, the V gene TRBV6-6, with D unresolved. Germline-derived CDR1 and CDR2 are MNHNY and SVGAGI (reference sequence). The CDR3 contains 17 residues. Between the trimmed V and J ends, which lost 2 bases and 5 bases, there was a span of 21 bases. The CDR3, as DNA: TGTGCCAGCAGTTACGACCCCGCTCATGAAAGGGAGTATGGCTACACCTTC. Protein sequence: CASSYDPAHEREYGYTF.

This clonotype was seen at least ten times. The V and J genes are TRBV9 and TRBJ2-7; 13 bases are a match to TRBD2. The CDR3 is 15 residues long. The ends lost 4 bases at V and 4 bases at J; junction bases unmatched: 5. Germline V gene sequence: CDR1 SGDLS, CDR2 YYNGEE. CDR3 DNA: TGTGCCAGCAGCTTTGGACTAGCGGGAGAGTACGAGCAGTACTTC. Residues: CASSFGLAGEYEQYF.

In its sample, this clonotype was seen many times. V and J are TRBV27 and TRBJ2-1; D remains ambiguous. Germline V gene sequence: CDR1 MNHEY, CDR2 SMNVEV (reference sequence). CDR3 length equals 13 residues. Trimming left V 5 bases short and J 0 bases short, with 5 bases between. The CDR3 sequence is CASSHSSYNEQFF. The CDR3 DNA is TGTGCCAGCAGTCATAGCTCCTACAATGAGCAGTTCTTC.

The chain combines TRBV5-4 with TRBJ1-6; the match to TRBD1 covers 8 bases. Germline V lookup: CDR1 SGHNT, CDR2 YYREEE (reference sequence). The CDR3 length is 14 residues. With 6 bases clipped from V and 11 bases from J, the junction kept 10 bases outside the gene matches. CDR3 sequence (DNA): TGTGCCAGCACCGACTCAGGGGGCAATCCACCCCTCCACTTT. Residues: CASTDSGGNPPLHF.

The chain uses TRBV3-1 and TRBJ2-1; D not certain. In germline, CDR1 is LGHDT, CDR2 YNNKEL (reference sequence). The V gene lost 1 base and the J gene lost 7 bases, with 14 bases spanning the gap. This CDR3 is 15 amino acids long. This chain's CDR3 is CASSQGPTIGNEQFF. In DNA form, the CDR3 reads TGTGCCAGCAGCCAAGGGCCAACTATCGGGAATGAGCAGTTCTTC.

This clonotype was counted many times. This chain links TRBV6-4 with TRBJ2-1, with D perhaps matching TRBD2 (6 bases). The germline V gene encodes CDR1 MRHNA and CDR2 SNTAGT. The ends were cut back, 0 bases at V and 7 bases at J, with 13 bases in the middle. The CDR3 has 15 residues. CDR3 sequence: CASSDSGLASNEQFF. For the CDR3, the DNA is TGTGCCAGCAGTGACTCTGGGCTAGCGAGTAATGAGCAGTTCTTC.

This clonotype was recorded at least ten times. This chain links TRBV7-2 with TRBJ2-1; tentative D call: TRBD2 (6 bases). Trimming pared 5 bases from V and 3 bases from J, leaving 17 bases between. The CDR3 consists of 16 residues. Germline V CDR1 and CDR2: SGHTA, FQGNSA. The CDR3 loop is CASSPRGGRGYNEQFF. For the CDR3, the DNA is TGTGCCAGCAGCCCTCGGGGAGGCCGGGGCTACAATGAGCAGTTCTTC.